Each of the 23 T cell receptor beta chains below was sequenced from the same sample in a study of neurological immune-mediated disorders. TCRdb independently ran MiXCR on the 5' RACE reads; one entry per CDR3 protein. There are tens of thousands of distinct CDR3 sequences in the sample; approximately 24% occur only once, and less than 35% lies in the top ten. Input material: CD4+ T cells from blood. These receptors all come from a man aged 45-60 years with HTLV-1-associated myelopathy (HAM/TSP).

At least ten counts were recorded for this clonotype. The chain recombines TRBV7-2 with TRBJ1-2, with D tentatively TRBD1 (5 bases). Germline V lookup: CDR1 SGHTA, CDR2 FQGNSA. V dropped 5 bases and J dropped 6 bases, with 19 bases sitting between them. This CDR3 spans 15 amino acids. CDR3 nucleotides: TGTGCCAGCAGCCCCCGGTCATGGGGGAGGGATGGCTACACCTTC. Translating it yields CASSPRSWGRDGYTF.

At least ten counts were recorded for this clonotype. This rearrangement joins TRBV3-1 to TRBJ1-1; weak D call: TRBD1 (6 bases). This CDR3 region has 14 residues. Trimming stripped 1 base from V and 5 bases from J, with 11 bases between. Germline-derived CDR1 and CDR2 are LGHDT and YNNKEL (reference sequence). This CDR3 is CASSQGNRATEAFF. CDR3 in DNA: TGTGCCAGCAGCCAAGGGAACAGGGCAACTGAAGCTTTCTTT. Complete variable domain (other parts from reference TRBV3-1 and TRBJ1-1): DTAVSQTPKYLVTQMGNDKSIKCEQNLGHDTMYWYKQDSKKFLKIMFSYNNKELIINETVPNRFSPKSPDKAHLNLHINSLELGDSAVYFCASSQGNRATEAFFGQGTRLTVV.

This clonotype was detected many times. This chain connects TRBV20-1 to TRBJ1-2; 7 bases are a match to TRBD1. This CDR3 comprises 13 residues. In germline, CDR1 is DFQATT, CDR2 SNEGSKA (reference sequence). After removal of 5 bases from V and 0 bases from J, the junction contained 3 bases not matched to a gene. CDR3 sequence reads: CSAPTGPNYGYTF. The CDR3, as DNA: TGCAGTGCTCCGACAGGGCCTAACTATGGCTACACCTTC.

In this sample, this clonotype turned up many times. This sequence joins TRBV10-3 and TRBJ2-2; D may be TRBD1 (5 bases). CDR3 length: 16 amino acids. V dropped 2 bases and J dropped 5 bases, with 15 bases sitting between them. The V gene's germline CDR1 is ENHRY and CDR2 SYGVKD. The CDR3 DNA reads as TGTGCCATCAGTGAGGGGTCGGCAGGGCGAACCGGGGAGCTGTTTTTT. This gives the protein CAISEGSAGRTGELFF.

This clonotype has ten or more counts. The chain links TRBV20-1 to TRBJ2-4, with a tentative D call TRBD1 (7 bases). The CDR3 sequence is 14 residues long. Germline-derived CDR1 and CDR2 are DFQATT and SNEGSKA (reference sequence). Trimming cost V 5 bases and J 8 bases, with 19 bases left between them. CDR3 nucleotides: TGCAGTGCTCCAACCTTGACAGGGAGGTACATTCAGTACTTC. Protein product: CSAPTLTGRYIQYF.

This clonotype was counted only a few times. A much larger clone differs from this one at a single base, so this may be a read error. This chain connects TRBV11-1 to TRBJ1-6; D is ambiguous. Germline V gives CDR1 SGHAT, CDR2 FQDESV (reference sequence). The length of the CDR3 is 12 residues. The CDR3 DNA is TGTACCAGCACCTCGGGCGGTTCACCCCTCCACTTT. It translates to CTSTSGGSPLHF.

This clonotype was counted ten times or more. This chain joins TRBV12-3 or TRBV12-4 and TRBJ1-5; the D is unclear. Between the trimmed V and J ends, which lost 2 bases and 4 bases, there was a span of 6 bases. This CDR3 is 13 amino acids long. The chain's CDR3 is CASSLSQNQPQHF. Written as DNA, the CDR3 is TGTGCCAGCAGTTTATCCCAAAATCAGCCCCAGCATTTT.

The V call is TRBV5-1, the J call TRBJ1-1, with 8 nucleotides matching TRBD1. CDR3 length: 18 amino acids. Trimming took 7 bases from V and 2 from J; bases not matched to a gene: 19. The germline V gene encodes CDR1 SGHRS and CDR2 YFSETQ. The CDR3 reads CASHMGTGSTRFNTEAFF. The CDR3 DNA sequence: TGCGCCAGCCACATGGGGACAGGATCAACCAGATTCAACACTGAAGCTTTCTTT.

This clonotype has a count of ten or more. This chain links TRBV9 with TRBJ1-1; the D is unclear. The CDR3 is 19 amino acids. Per the germline V gene, CDR1 is SGDLS and CDR2 is YYNGEE. Trimming took 1 base from V and 1 from J, leaving 23 bases between them. CDR3 sequence (DNA): TGTGCCAGCAGCGTATCTATCCCGACCGTGGAAGGAGGGAACACTGAAGCTTTCTTT. Translation gives CASSVSIPTVEGGNTEAFF.

On this clonotype itself: An end of the junction differs from the germline gene, which may be a read error. The chain recombines TRBV20-1 with TRBJ1-5; 7 nucleotides line up with TRBD1. Germline CDR1 reads DFQATT; CDR2 reads SNEGSKA (reference sequence). The CDR3 spans 14 residues. The CDR3 nucleotides are TGCAGTGCTAGAGGGGCGATGAGGGGACAGCCCCATCATTTT. This translates into CSARGAMRGQPHHF.

This clonotype has a count of ten or more. This chain joins TRBV25-1 and TRBJ2-4, with D perhaps matching TRBD1 or TRBD2 (5 bases each). This CDR3 has 16 amino acids. Trimming removed 7 bases from V and 0 bases from J, with 16 bases in between. The V gene's germline CDR1 is MGHDK and CDR2 SYGVNS. CDR3 DNA: TGTGCCAGCACCGGTACCGGGACGGGAGCCAAAAACATTCAGTACTTC. Protein product: CASTGTGTGAKNIQYF. Full variable domain (missing parts from reference TRBV25-1 and TRBJ2-4): EADIYQTPRYLVIGTGKKITLECSQTMGHDKMYWYQQDPGMELHLIHYSYGVNSTEKGDLSSESTVSRIRTEHFPLTLESARPSHTSQYLCASTGTGTGAKNIQYFGAGTRLSVL.

This clonotype was recorded at least ten times. J is TRBJ2-7 and V is TRBV7-2, with D possibly being TRBD2 (5 bases). The CDR3 runs to 12 residues. Trimming left V 5 bases short and J 4 bases short, with 9 bases between. Germline values: CDR1 SGHTA, CDR2 FQGNSA. Here the CDR3 DNA reads TGTGCCAGCAGCCTGACTAAATACGAGCAGTACTTC. Protein product: CASSLTKYEQYF.

The chain couples TRBV3-1 to TRBJ2-2; 9 nucleotides align to TRBD2. CDR3 length: 15 residues. Germline CDR1 LGHDT, CDR2 YNNKEL (reference sequence). Unmatched junction bases numbered 8, after V lost 6 bases and J lost 6 bases. CDR3 loop: CASSLSGGTPGELFF. The CDR3 DNA sequence: TGTGCCAGCAGTCTAAGCGGGGGGACACCCGGGGAGCTGTTTTTT.

The sample holds many counts of this clonotype. The rearrangement uses TRBV9 and TRBJ2-1, with 9 nucleotides matching TRBD2. Germline assignment: CDR1 SGDLS and CDR2 YYNGEE. The CDR3 spans 19 residues. The J segment lost 9 bases and the V segment lost 0 bases, leaving 19 bases of the junction unmatched. The CDR3 sequence is CASSVGVRFSGSIWSEQFF. CDR3 DNA: TGTGCCAGCAGCGTAGGGGTTAGGTTTAGCGGGAGTATCTGGAGTGAGCAGTTCTTC.

This clonotype was recorded many times. The rearrangement links TRBV5-1 to TRBJ2-3; 13 bases match TRBD2. CDR1 and CDR2 from the germline V gene are SGHRS and YFSETQ. The CDR3 is 14 residues long. Trimming at V came to 4 bases and at J to 6 bases, leaving 2 bases not matched to a gene. CDR3 sequence: CASSPGLAGDTQYF. In nucleotides, the CDR3 is TGCGCCAGCAGCCCGGGACTAGCGGGGGATACGCAGTATTTT.

The J gene is TRBJ1-5, the V gene TRBV7-2, with 11 bases lining up with TRBD1. CDR1 SGHTA and CDR2 FQGNSA come from the germline V gene. The CDR3 is 15 residues long. Trimming at V came to 5 bases and at J to 5 bases, leaving 5 bases not matched to a gene. CDR3: CASSRDRGAYQPQHF. CDR3 coding DNA: TGTGCCAGCAGCCGGGACAGGGGGGCATATCAGCCCCAGCATTTT.

This clonotype was counted at least ten times. The rearrangement uses TRBV9 and TRBJ1-4, with D unresolved. Germline V gene data show CDR1 as SGDLS and CDR2 as YYNGEE. V shed 0 bases and J shed 0 bases, with 9 bases lying between them. The CDR3 consists of 16 residues. The DNA for the CDR3 is TGTGCCAGCAGCGTAGGGGTGGGCGCAACTAATGAAAAACTGTTTTTT. Translating gives CASSVGVGATNEKLFF. Looking up the rest from reference TRBV9 and TRBJ1-4 gives the full variable domain: DSGVTQTPKHLITATGQRVTLRCSPRSGDLSVYWYQQSLDQGLQFLIQYYNGEERAKGNILERFSAQQFPDLHSELNLSSLELGDSALYFCASSVGVGATNEKLFFGSGTQLSVL.

Written as DNA, the CDR3 is TGTGCCAGCTCACCGAACCGAGCTAGCGGGAGCTCCTACAATGAGCAGTTCTTC. Encoded protein: CASSPNRASGSSYNEQFF. The chain joins TRBV18 to TRBJ2-1, with 10 positions matching TRBD2. The CDR3 length is 18 residues. Trimming at V came to 3 bases and at J to 0 bases, leaving 8 bases not matched to a gene. Germline CDR1 reads KGHSH; CDR2 reads LQKENI.

V is TRBV3-1 and J is TRBJ1-1; 7 positions agree with TRBD1. Germline assignment: CDR1 LGHDT and CDR2 YNNKEL (reference sequence). The CDR3 length is 15 residues. The ends lost 3 bases at V and 0 bases at J; junction bases unmatched: 4. In nucleotides, the CDR3 is TGTGCCAGCAGCCACGGGACAGTGATGAACACTGAAGCTTTCTTT. It specifies CASSHGTVMNTEAFF. The full variable domain, completed using reference TRBV3-1 and TRBJ1-1, is DTAVSQTPKYLVTQMGNDKSIKCEQNLGHDTMYWYKQDSKKFLKIMFSYNNKELIINETVPNRFSPKSPDKAHLNLHINSLELGDSAVYFCASSHGTVMNTEAFFGQGTRLTVV.

This clonotype was seen many times. The gene calls are TRBV6-5 and TRBJ2-7; no firm D call. This CDR3 region has 14 residues. V lost 6 bases to trimming and J lost 0 bases, with 12 bases between them. Germline-derived CDR1 and CDR2 are MNHEY and SVGAGI. CDR3 nucleotides: TGTGCCAGCAGCCGACGGATAGGCTCCTACGAGCAGTACTTC. Its protein product is CASSRRIGSYEQYF.

Many counts were recorded for this clonotype. The rearrangement uses TRBV7-2 and TRBJ1-6, with a weak D call TRBD1 (5 bases). The V and J ends lost 5 bases and 5 bases respectively, with 13 bases between them. This CDR3 has 15 amino acids. Germline V gene data show CDR1 as SGHTA and CDR2 as FQGNSA. For the CDR3, the DNA is TGTGCCAGCAGCCCTTCGGGGGGGAATAATTCACCCCTCCACTTT. Amino acids: CASSPSGGNNSPLHF.

The V call is TRBV9, the J call TRBJ1-2; D may be TRBD1 (5 bases). Trimming cost V 4 bases and J 4 bases, with 14 bases left between them. The CDR3 runs 14 residues. Germline V gives CDR1 SGDLS, CDR2 YYNGEE. The CDR3 protein is CASSSNSGSYGYTF. The CDR3 bases are TGTGCCAGCAGCTCCAACTCAGGGAGCTATGGCTACACCTTC.

This clonotype occurred many times. The chain links TRBV15 to TRBJ1-4, with D perhaps matching TRBD1 (6 bases). Per germline, CDR1 LNHNV and CDR2 YYDKDF (reference sequence). V was shortened by 5 bases and J by 3 bases, with 13 bases between the two germline ends. The CDR3 has 15 amino acids. The CDR3 nucleotides are TGTGCCACCAGCCGCAGGGGATGGGCTAATGAAAAACTGTTTTTT. Translation gives CATSRRGWANEKLFF.